This T cell receptor beta chain was observed in a study of CD8 T cells in ankylosing spondylitis. Study findings and constraints: In ankylosing spondylitis patients, matched synovial fluid reportedly showed significant enrichment of disease-linked clones. What seemed typical of ankylosing spondylitis blood was a TCR beta motif built from about 8 highly homologous variants.

Ten or more counts support this clonotype. Antigen specificity is unknown. CDR1 and CDR2 (germline): DFQATT, SNEGSKA (reference sequence). This CDR3 has 15 residues. V lost 6 bases, J lost 6 bases, and 16 bases stayed unmatched. TCRdb reprocessed the 5' RACE reads with MiXCR, giving one entry per CDR3 protein. The repertoire holds roughly 90,000 distinct CDR3 sequences, approximately 8.9% seen once, with approximately 29% in the top ten. Source material: blood, either unsorted or a sorted T cell fraction (not recorded which). The rearrangement joins TRBV20-1 to TRBJ2-7; TRBD1 agrees at 8 bases. The TCR originated in a male donor with ankylosing spondylitis. The CDR3 sequence: CSAFNPGQDYGEQYF. CDR3 nucleotide sequence: TGCAGTGCATTCAACCCGGGACAGGATTATGGCGAGCAGTACTTC.